This entry lists 3 T cell receptor beta chains sequenced from one sample in a study of shared clonotypes between healthy human individuals. Assay: immunoSEQ multiplex PCR; the TCRdb copy retains only in-frame clones and omits some. The table has approximately 2,300,000 clones, approximately 90% seen once; the top ten hold around 0.4%. Sequenced sample: naive CD4+ T cells from PBMCs. Subset in this sample: CD45RA+ positively selected. These receptors originate from a man in his late teens or twenties in good health. Some clones in this sample may be carry-over from other donors' samples.

The chain has TRBV28 and TRBJ2-6; 7 bases fit TRBD1. V gave up 10 bases and J gave up 4 bases; unmatched junction bases: 13. CDR1 and CDR2 (germline): MDHEN, SYDVKM. This CDR3 spans 16 amino acids. CDR3 region: CAIPGGQVPGANVLTF. The CDR3 region has the DNA TGTGCCATTCCCGGTGGACAGGTTCCCGGGGCCAACGTCCTGACTTTC.

Concerning this clone: It is unclear where the CDR3 begins or ends on the DNA, so no DNA is shown, and the CDR3 is as TCRdb lists it. This rearrangement joins TRBV19 to TRBJ1-1. Inclusive of both ends, the CDR3 amounts to 15 amino acids. CDR1 and CDR2 from the germline V gene are LNHDA and SQIVND (reference sequence). The CDR3 reads CASSIVFGPGHEAFF.

This clone was seen more than once but under ten times. Different DNA sequences within this sample yield the same CDR3. V and J are TRBV5-1 and TRBJ1-5, with 10 positions matching TRBD1. Losses at the gene ends were 0 bases for V and 3 bases for J; bases not matched to a gene: 3. From germline, CDR1 is SGHRS and CDR2 YFSETQ. This CDR3 comprises 16 residues. The CDR3 sequence is CASSLAGTGANQPQHF. CDR3 DNA sequence: TGCGCCAGCAGCTTGGCCGGGACAGGGGCCAATCAGCCCCAGCATTTT. Combining the CDR3 with reference TRBV5-1 and TRBJ1-5 gives the whole variable domain KAGVTQTPRYLIKTRGQQVTLSCSPISGHRSVSWYQQTPGQGLQFLFEYFSETQRNKGNFPGRFSGRQFSNSRSEMNVSTLELGDSALYLCASSLAGTGANQPQHFGDGTRLSIL.